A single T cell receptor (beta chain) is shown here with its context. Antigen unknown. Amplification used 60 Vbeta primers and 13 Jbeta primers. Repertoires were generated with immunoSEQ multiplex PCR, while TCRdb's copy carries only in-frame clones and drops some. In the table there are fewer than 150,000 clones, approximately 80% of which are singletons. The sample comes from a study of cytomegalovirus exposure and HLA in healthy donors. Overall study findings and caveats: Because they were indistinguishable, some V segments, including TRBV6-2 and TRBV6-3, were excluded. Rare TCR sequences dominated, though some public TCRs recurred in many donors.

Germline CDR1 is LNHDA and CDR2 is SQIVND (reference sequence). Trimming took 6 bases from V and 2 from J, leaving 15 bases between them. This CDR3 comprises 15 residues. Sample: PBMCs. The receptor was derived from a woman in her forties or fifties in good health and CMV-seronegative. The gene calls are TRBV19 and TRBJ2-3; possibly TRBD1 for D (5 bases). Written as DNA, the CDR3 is TGTGCCAGTAGCCTTAACACAGGAGCCACAGATACGCAGTATTTT. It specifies CASSLNTGATDTQYF.